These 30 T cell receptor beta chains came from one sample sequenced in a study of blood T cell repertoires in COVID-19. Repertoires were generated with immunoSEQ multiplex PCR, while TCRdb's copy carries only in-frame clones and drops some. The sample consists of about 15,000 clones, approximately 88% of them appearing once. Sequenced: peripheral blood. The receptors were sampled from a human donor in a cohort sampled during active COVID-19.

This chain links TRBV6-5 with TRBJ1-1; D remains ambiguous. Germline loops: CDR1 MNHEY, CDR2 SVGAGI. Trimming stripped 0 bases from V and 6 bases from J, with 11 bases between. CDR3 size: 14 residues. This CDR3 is CASSYSTEIPEAFF. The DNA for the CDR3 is TGTGCCAGCAGTTACTCAACGGAGATCCCTGAAGCTTTCTTT.

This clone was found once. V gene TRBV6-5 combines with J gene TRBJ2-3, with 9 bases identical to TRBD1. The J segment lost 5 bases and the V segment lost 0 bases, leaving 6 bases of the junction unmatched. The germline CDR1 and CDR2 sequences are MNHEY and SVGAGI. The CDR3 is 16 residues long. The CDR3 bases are TGTGCCAGCAGTTACTCTAGGACAGGGGCTTTAGATACGCAGTATTTT. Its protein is CASSYSRTGALDTQYF.

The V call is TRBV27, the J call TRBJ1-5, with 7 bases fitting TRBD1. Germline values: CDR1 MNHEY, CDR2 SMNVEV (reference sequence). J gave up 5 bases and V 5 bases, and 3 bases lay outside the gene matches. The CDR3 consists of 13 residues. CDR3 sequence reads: CASSPRGDQPQHF. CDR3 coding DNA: TGTGCCAGCAGTCCCAGGGGGGATCAGCCCCAGCATTTT.

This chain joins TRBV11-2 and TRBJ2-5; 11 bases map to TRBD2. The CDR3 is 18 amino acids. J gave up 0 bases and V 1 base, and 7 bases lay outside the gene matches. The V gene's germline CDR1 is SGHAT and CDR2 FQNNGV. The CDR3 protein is CASSLGWTSGLYQETQYF. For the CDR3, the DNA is TGTGCCAGCAGCTTAGGGTGGACTAGCGGGTTGTACCAAGAGACCCAGTACTTC.

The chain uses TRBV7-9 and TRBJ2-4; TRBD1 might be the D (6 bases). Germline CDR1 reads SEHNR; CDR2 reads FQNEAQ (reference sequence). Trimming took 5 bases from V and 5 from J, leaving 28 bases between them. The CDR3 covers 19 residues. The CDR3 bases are TGTGCCAGCAGCGAAGGACAGTACGGACTCTCCGAGAGGGAAAACATTCAGTACTTC. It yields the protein CASSEGQYGLSERENIQYF. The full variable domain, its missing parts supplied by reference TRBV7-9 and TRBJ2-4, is DTGVSQNPRHKITKRGQNVTFRCDPISEHNRLYWYRQTLGQGPEFLTYFQNEAQLEKSRLLSDRFSAERPKGSFSTLEIQRTEQGDSAMYLCASSEGQYGLSERENIQYFGAGTRLSVL.

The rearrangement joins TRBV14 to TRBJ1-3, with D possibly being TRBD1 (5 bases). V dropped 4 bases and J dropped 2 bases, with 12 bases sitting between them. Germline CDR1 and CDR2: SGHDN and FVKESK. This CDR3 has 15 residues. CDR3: CASSLSQQAGNTIYF. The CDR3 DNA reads TGTGCCAGCAGCCTAAGCCAACAGGCTGGAAACACCATATATTTT.

This CDR3 is CASSLREPDTQYF. CDR3 nucleotide sequence: TGTGCCAGCAGCTTGCGGGAGCCAGATACGCAGTATTTT. The V call is TRBV5-8, the J call TRBJ2-3; possibly TRBD2 for D (6 bases). The CDR3 spans 13 residues. Trimming took 1 base from V and 4 from J, leaving 7 bases between them. Per the germline V gene, CDR1 is SGHTS and CDR2 is YDEGEE.

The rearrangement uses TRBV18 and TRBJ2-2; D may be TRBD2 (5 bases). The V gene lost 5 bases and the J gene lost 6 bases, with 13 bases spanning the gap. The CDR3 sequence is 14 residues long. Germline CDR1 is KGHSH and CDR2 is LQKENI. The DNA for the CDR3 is TGTGCCAGCTCAAGGCGCTTTAGCGCCGGGGAGCTGTTTTTT. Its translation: CASSRRFSAGELFF.

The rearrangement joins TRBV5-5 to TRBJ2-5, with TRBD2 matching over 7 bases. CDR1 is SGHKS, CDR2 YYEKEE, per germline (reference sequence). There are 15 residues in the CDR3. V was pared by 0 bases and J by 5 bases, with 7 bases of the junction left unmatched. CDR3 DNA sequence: TGTGCCAGCAGCTTGGTGGGAGGGCCGGGGGAGACCCAGTACTTC. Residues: CASSLVGGPGETQYF.

The CDR3 region has the DNA TGTGCCAGTTCGGAATTTTCTGGCGGGGTAACAGATACGCAGTATTTT. Translation: CASSEFSGGVTDTQYF. The V gene is TRBV19, the J gene TRBJ2-3; D perhaps matches TRBD2 (6 bases). Trimming removed 8 bases from V and 3 bases from J, with 21 bases in between. The CDR3 extends over 16 amino acids. Germline CDR1 is LNHDA and CDR2 is SQIVND (reference sequence).

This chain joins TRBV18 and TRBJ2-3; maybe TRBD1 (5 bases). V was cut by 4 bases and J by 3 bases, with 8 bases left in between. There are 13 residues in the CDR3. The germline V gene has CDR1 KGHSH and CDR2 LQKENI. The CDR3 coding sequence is TGTGCCAGCTCACGGTCAGGGACAGATACGCAGTATTTT. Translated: CASSRSGTDTQYF.

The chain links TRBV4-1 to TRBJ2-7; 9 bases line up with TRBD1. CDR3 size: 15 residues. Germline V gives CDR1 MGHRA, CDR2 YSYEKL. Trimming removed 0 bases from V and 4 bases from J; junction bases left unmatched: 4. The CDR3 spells CASSQDDRGVYEQYF. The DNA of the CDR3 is TGCGCCAGCAGCCAAGACGACAGGGGGGTGTACGAGCAGTACTTC.

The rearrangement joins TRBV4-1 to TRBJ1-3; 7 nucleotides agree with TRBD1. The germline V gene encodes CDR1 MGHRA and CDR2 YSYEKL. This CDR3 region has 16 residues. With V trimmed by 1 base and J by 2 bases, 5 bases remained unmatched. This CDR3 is CASSQGVQGAGNTIYF. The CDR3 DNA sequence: TGCGCCAGCAGCCAAGGAGTCCAGGGGGCTGGAAACACCATATATTTT.

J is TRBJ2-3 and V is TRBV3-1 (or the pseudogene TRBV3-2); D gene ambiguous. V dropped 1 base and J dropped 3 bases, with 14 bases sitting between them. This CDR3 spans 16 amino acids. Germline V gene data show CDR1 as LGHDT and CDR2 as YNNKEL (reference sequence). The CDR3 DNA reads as TGTGCCAGCAGCCAAGTGCTCCTTAGCACGACAGATACGCAGTATTTT. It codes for CASSQVLLSTTDTQYF.

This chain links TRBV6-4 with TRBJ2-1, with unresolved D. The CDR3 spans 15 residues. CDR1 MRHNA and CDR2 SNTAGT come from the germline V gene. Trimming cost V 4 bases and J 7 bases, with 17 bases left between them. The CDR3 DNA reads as TGTGCCAGCAGTGTGGGCGCCCACCCCATGAATGAGCAGTTCTTC. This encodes CASSVGAHPMNEQFF.

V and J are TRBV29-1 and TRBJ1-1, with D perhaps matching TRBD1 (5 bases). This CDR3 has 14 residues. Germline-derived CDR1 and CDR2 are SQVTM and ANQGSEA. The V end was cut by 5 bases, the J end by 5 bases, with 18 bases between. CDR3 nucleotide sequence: TGCAGCGTTTCCCCGCGCAGGGATTTGACTGAAGCTTTCTTT. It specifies CSVSPRRDLTEAFF.

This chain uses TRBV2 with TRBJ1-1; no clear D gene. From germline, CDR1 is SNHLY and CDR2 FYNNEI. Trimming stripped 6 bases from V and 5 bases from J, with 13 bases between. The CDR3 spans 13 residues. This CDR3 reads CASSAELRTEAFF. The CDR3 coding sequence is TGTGCCAGCAGCGCCGAACTGAGGACTGAAGCTTTCTTT. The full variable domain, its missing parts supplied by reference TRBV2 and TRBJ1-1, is EPEVTQTPSHQVTQMGQEVILRCVPISNHLYFYWYRQILGQKVEFLVSFYNNEISEKSEIFDDQFSVERPDGSNFTLKIRSTKLEDSAMYFCASSAELRTEAFFGQGTRLTVV.

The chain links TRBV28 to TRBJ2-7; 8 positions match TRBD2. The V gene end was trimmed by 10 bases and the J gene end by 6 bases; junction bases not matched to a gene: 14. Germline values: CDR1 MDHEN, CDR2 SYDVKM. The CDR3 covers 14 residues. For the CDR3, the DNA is TGTGCCACCGACAGCGGGAGTACCTCCGGCGAGCAGTACTTC. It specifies CATDSGSTSGEQYF. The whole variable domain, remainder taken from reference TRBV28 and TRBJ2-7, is DVKVTQSSRYLVKRTGEKVFLECVQDMDHENMFWYRQDPGLGLRLIYFSYDVKMKEKGDIPEGYSVSREKKERFSLILESASTNQTSMYLCATDSGSTSGEQYFGPGTRLTVT.

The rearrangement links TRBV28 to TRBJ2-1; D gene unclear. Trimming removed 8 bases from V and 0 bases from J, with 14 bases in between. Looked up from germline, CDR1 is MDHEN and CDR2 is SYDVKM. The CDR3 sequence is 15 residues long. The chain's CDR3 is CASCYTINSYNEQFF. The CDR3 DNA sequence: TGTGCCAGCTGTTACACCATAAACTCCTACAATGAGCAGTTCTTC.

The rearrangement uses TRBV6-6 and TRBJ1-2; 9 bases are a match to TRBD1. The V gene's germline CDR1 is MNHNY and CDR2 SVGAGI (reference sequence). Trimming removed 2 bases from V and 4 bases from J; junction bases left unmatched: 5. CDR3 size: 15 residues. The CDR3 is CASSYTTGGAYGYTF. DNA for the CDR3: TGTGCCAGCAGTTACACAACAGGGGGCGCCTATGGCTACACCTTC.

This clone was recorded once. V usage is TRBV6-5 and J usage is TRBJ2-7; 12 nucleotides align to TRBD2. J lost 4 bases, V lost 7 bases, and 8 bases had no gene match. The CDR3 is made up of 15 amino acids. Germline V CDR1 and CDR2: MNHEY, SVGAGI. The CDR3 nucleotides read TGTGCCAGCATCCTAGCGGGAGGGCGAGGTTACGAGCAGTACTTC. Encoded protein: CASILAGGRGYEQYF.

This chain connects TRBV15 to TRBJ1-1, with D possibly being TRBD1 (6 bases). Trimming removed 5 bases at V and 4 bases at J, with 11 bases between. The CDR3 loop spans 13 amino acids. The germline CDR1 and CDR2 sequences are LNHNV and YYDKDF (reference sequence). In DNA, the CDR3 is TGTGCCACCAGCGTCCGACAGGCCACTGAAGCTTTCTTT. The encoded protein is CATSVRQATEAFF.

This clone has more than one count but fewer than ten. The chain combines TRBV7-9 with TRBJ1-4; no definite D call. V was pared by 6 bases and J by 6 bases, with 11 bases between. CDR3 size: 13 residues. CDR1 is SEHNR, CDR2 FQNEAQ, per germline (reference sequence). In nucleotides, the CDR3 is TGTGCCAGCAGTCTAAGCGACGATGAAAAACTGTTTTTT. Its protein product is CASSLSDDEKLFF.

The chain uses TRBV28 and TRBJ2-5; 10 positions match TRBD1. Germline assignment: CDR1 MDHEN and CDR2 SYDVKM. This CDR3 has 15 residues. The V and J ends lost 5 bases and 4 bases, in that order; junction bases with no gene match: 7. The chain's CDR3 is CASSTWDRGRETQYF. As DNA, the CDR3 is TGTGCCAGCAGTACATGGGACAGGGGTCGAGAGACCCAGTACTTC.

CDR3 residues: CAWRYMNTEAFF. The CDR3 bases are TGTGCCTGGAGGTATATGAACACTGAAGCTTTCTTT. The V and J genes are TRBV30 and TRBJ1-1; D unclear. The CDR3 covers 12 residues. Germline CDR1 GTSNPN, CDR2 SVGIG (reference sequence). Between the trimmed V and J ends, which lost 3 bases and 0 bases, there was a span of 5 bases.

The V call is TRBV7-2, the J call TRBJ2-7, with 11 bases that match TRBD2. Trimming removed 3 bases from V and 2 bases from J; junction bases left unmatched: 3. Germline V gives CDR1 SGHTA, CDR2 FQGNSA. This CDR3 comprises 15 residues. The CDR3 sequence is CASSFGLAGAYEQYF. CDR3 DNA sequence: TGTGCCAGCAGCTTCGGACTAGCGGGCGCCTACGAGCAGTACTTC. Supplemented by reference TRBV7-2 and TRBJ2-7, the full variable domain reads GAGVSQSPSNKVTEKGKDVELRCDPISGHTALYWYRQSLGQGLEFLIYFQGNSAPDKSGLPSDRFSAERTGGSVSTLTIQRTQQEDSAVYLCASSFGLAGAYEQYFGPGTRLTVT.

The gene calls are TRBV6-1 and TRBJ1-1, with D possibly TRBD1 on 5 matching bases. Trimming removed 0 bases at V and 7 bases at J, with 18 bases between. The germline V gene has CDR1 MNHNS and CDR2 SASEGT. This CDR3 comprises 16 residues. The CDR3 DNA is TGTGCCAGCAGTGAAGCGCTTCGGGGAGGGGCGTATGAAGCTTTCTTT. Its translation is CASSEALRGGAYEAFF.

The CDR3 loop is CASKGDTDTQYF. CDR3 coding DNA: TGTGCCAGCAAAGGAGACACAGATACGCAGTATTTT. The chain combines TRBV6-5 with TRBJ2-3, with D hard to call. The CDR3 has 12 residues. V lost 7 bases and J lost 2, with 7 bases in between. Per germline, CDR1 MNHEY and CDR2 SVGAGI.

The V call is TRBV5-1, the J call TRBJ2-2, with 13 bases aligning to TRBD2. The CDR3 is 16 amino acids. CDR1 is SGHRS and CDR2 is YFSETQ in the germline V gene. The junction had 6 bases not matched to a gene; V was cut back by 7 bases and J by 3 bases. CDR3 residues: CASLDGLAGDTGELFF. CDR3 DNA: TGCGCCAGCCTGGACGGACTAGCGGGAGACACCGGGGAGCTGTTTTTT.

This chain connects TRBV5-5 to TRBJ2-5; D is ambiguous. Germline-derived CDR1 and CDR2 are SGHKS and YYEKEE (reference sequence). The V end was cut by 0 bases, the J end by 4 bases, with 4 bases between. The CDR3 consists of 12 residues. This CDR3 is CASSLDRETQYF. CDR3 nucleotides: TGTGCCAGCAGCTTGGATCGAGAGACCCAGTACTTC. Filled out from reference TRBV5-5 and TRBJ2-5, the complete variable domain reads DAGVTQSPTHLIKTRGQQVTLRCSPISGHKSVSWYQQVLGQGPQFIFQYYEKEERGRGNFPDRFSARQFPNYSSELNVNALLLGDSALYLCASSLDRETQYFGPGTRLLVL.